This T cell receptor (beta chain) was observed in a study of response to subunit inactivated influenza vaccine. Study results and limitations: Seasonal influenza vaccination, on each occasion, was suggested by the authors to recruit few new T cells.

Comment on this clonotype: Its antigen remains unidentified.

The CDR3 is 13 residues long. In germline, CDR1 is MNHNY, CDR2 SVGAGI (reference sequence). Deletions cut 2 bases from V and 6 bases from J, with 7 bases between. TCRdb reprocessed the RT-PCR reads via MiXCR and lists one record per CDR3 protein. The sample gives 800,000 to 1,000,000 distinct CDR3 sequences, less than 25% of which show up once; roughly a tenth is in the top ten. The specimen was PBMCs from blood, collected roughly 5 days after vaccination. The source of this sequence is a man aged 45-60 years who received an inactivated influenza vaccine. The genes are TRBV6-6 and TRBJ2-2; D remains unclear. This CDR3 is CASSYPAAGELFF. DNA for the CDR3: TGTGCCAGCAGTTACCCGGCGGCCGGGGAGCTGTTTTTT.